A selection of T cell receptor beta chains follows, all from one sample in a study of T cells in Graves' hyperthyroidism and ophthalmopathy. TCRdb fed the multiplex PCR reads into MiXCR, producing one record per CDR3 protein. The sample lists nearly 750,000 distinct CDR3 sequences, roughly a third occurring once. Sequenced sample: blood. Receptors originate from a woman in her forties with Graves' hyperthyroidism. CDR3s include the opening cysteine and the closing phenylalanine or tryptophan. D genes are given only for firm matches. Clone sizes are given selectively: once, few, many, or a class where the clone is expanded.

j_gene	v_gene	d_gene	abundance	CDR3nt	CDR3aa
TRBJ1-1	TRBV5-1	NA	few	TGCGCCAGCAGCTTGGTAAGAGGGACGAACACTGAAGCTTTCTTT	CASSLVRGTNTEAFF
TRBJ1-1	TRBV7-9	TRBD1	few	TGTGCCAGCAGGTCCGGACAGGGTAGGGACACTGAAGCTTTCTTT	CASRSGQGRDTEAFF
TRBJ1-1	TRBV7-2	NA	many	TGTGCCAGCGGCAGGGCGACGAACACTGAAGCTTTCTTT	CASGRATNTEAFF
TRBJ1-2	TRBV7-9	NA	NA	TGTGCCAGTGAGGACAATAACTATGGCTACACCTTC	CASEDNNYGYTF
TRBJ2-5	TRBV19	TRBD2	NA	TGTGCCAGCCATAGCGGGGGGGGTAGTCTAGAGACCCAGTACTTC	CASHSGGGSLETQYF
TRBJ2-1	TRBV25-1	NA	NA	TGTGCCAGCAGTGCCCAGCCAGGAAATGAGCAGTTCTTC	CASSAQPGNEQFF
TRBJ2-7	TRBV7-2	NA	NA	TGTGCCAGCAGCCAAGAGGAAGGGGCTGGGTACGAGCAGTACTTC	CASSQEEGAGYEQYF
TRBJ1-5	TRBV7-2	NA	NA	TGCGCCAGCAGCCAAGATGAGCTGAGCAATCAGCCCCAGCATTTT	CASSQDELSNQPQHF
TRBJ2-5	TRBV10-3	NA	NA	TGTGCCAGCAGTTACAATAACCGAGGGGAGACCCAGTACTTC	CASSYNNRGETQYF
TRBJ1-4	TRBV11-3	NA	few	TGTGCCAGCAGCTCCCACAGGGCAACTAATGAAAAACTGTTTTTT	CASSSHRATNEKLFF
TRBJ1-1	TRBV6-5	NA	many	TGTGCCAGCAGCCTGTTCCGGGAGAGTGAAGCTTTCTTT	CASSLFRESEAFF